This is a list of T cell receptor beta chains from one sample in a study of sequential checkpoint blockade in melanoma. Some clones are missing from TCRdb's copy, which holds only in-frame ones; the method was immunoSEQ multiplex PCR. The sample has some 40,000 clones; 32% are singletons. The material sequenced was tumor tissue (inferred from file names), taken from a patient given nivolumab and ipilimumab in sequence. The receptors come from a human donor with melanoma. Both conserved end residues are part of each CDR3. The D gene is left open where the match is weak.

cdr3_length,j_call,d_call,v_call,cdr3_aa
15,TRBJ2-1,.,TRBV9,CASSVGAGAYNEQFF
15,TRBJ2-1,TRBD2,TRBV5-1,CASSLGGTSLHEQFF
17,TRBJ2-5,TRBD1,TRBV5-1,CASSYGTGGTSQETQYF
14,TRBJ2-7,.,TRBV6-8,CASSDSGISYEQYF
16,TRBJ1-1,.,TRBV6-8,CASSALGETLNTEAFF
16,TRBJ1-1,TRBD1,TRBV11-3,CASSKGWGTVNTEAFF
14,TRBJ2-7,.,TRBV28,CASSFSYNSYEQYF
16,TRBJ1-5,.,TRBV30,CAWSPRGVISNQPQHF
14,TRBJ2-1,.,TRBV6-8,CASSYSADYNEQFF
17,TRBJ2-1,TRBD2,TRBV11-3,CASSHGTSGGGYNEQFF
13,TRBJ2-3,.,TRBV9,CASSVDSTDTQYF
15,TRBJ2-3,.,TRBV12-5,CASGLVDRSTDTQYF
14,TRBJ2-2,TRBD1,TRBV19,CASTGTGNTGELFF
14,TRBJ2-2,TRBD2,TRBV11-3,CASSSSGVGGELFF
15,TRBJ1-2,TRBD1,TRBV28,CASSPPGGRNYGYTF
17,TRBJ2-1,TRBD2,TRBV25-1,CASSEQPASGRAGEQFF
15,TRBJ1-3,.,TRBV19,CASSLDRYSGNTIYF
14,TRBJ2-2,.,TRBV19,CASREDSYTGELFF
14,TRBJ1-1,.,TRBV28,CASSLSGLNTEAFF
15,TRBJ2-1,TRBD2,TRBV7-4,CASSFSPSGANEQFF
14,TRBJ2-1,TRBD1,TRBV19,CASSGWDRGPRQFF
14,TRBJ2-1,.,TRBV29-1,CSVGGSTSSSEQFF
15,TRBJ2-3,.,TRBV9,CASSVDSPHTDTQYF
14,TRBJ2-7,TRBD1,TRBV18,CASSPRQGVYEQYF
12,TRBJ1-1,.,TRBV19,CASRPQRDEAFF
16,TRBJ1-3,.,TRBV5-1,CASSLGRESSGNTIYF
14,TRBJ1-1,.,TRBV9,CASSLDPQNTEAFF
14,TRBJ2-3,.,TRBV7-4,CASSLGRLTDTQYF
14,TRBJ1-3,.,TRBV11-3,CASSPDVSGNTIYF
13,TRBJ1-1,.,TRBV6-8,CASSVGLGTEAFF
15,TRBJ2-5,.,TRBV11-3,CASRGPFHTEETQYF
14,TRBJ1-1,TRBD1,TRBV6-8,CASSSRDRGVEAFF
15,TRBJ1-1,.,TRBV5-1,CASSLQTTGYTEAFF
18,TRBJ2-1,TRBD2,TRBV19,CASSPRLAGGSVHNEQFF
17,TRBJ2-5,TRBD2,TRBV10-2,CASSDGTSGGRGETQYF
12,TRBJ1-1,.,TRBV29-1,CSVNVGSTEAFF
12,TRBJ1-4,.,TRBV6-8,CASSSGEEKLFF
14,TRBJ2-7,.,TRBV6-8,CASSPQSASYEQYF
18,TRBJ1-2,TRBD1,TRBV11-3,CASSFWTGGPITNYGYTF
18,TRBJ1-5,.,TRBV6-1,CASSEGRLLTSLNQPQHF
15,TRBJ2-1,.,TRBV6-8,CASRGRPPPYNEQFF
15,TRBJ1-5,.,TRBV6-8,CASRQTRTPSEPQHF
11,TRBJ2-4,.,TRBV6-4,CASRGENIQYF
16,TRBJ2-5,TRBD2,TRBV4-1,CASSQGLAGGEETQYF
13,TRBJ1-2,TRBD1,TRBV29-1,CSVDKGQNYGYTF
14,TRBJ2-1,TRBD2,TRBV12-5,CASGPAGGVNEQFF
15,TRBJ2-5,TRBD2,TRBV11-3,CASTQFGGDQETQYF
13,TRBJ2-5,TRBD2,TRBV10-1,CASNSGPEETQYF
17,TRBJ2-2,TRBD2,TRBV11-3,CASSLVVLAGYAGELFF
14,TRBJ1-1,.,TRBV11-3,CASSFGVRGTEAFF
16,TRBJ2-2,TRBD1,TRBV30,CAWSSGQGVYTGELFF
14,TRBJ1-4,.,TRBV5-1,CASSQAGDREKLFF
17,TRBJ1-2,.,TRBV11-3,CASSLNRQQGLNYGYTF
16,TRBJ2-2,.,TRBV11-3,CASSLTVTSNTGELFF
14,TRBJ1-2,.,TRBV7-6,CATAMRGFGYGYTF
14,TRBJ2-3,.,TRBV5-1,CASSLGGDTDTQYF
14,TRBJ1-1,.,TRBV14,CASSHRQVSREAFF
15,TRBJ1-4,.,TRBV28,CASSLPQGVSEKLFF
17,TRBJ1-3,.,TRBV9,CASSPLDSESSGNTIYF